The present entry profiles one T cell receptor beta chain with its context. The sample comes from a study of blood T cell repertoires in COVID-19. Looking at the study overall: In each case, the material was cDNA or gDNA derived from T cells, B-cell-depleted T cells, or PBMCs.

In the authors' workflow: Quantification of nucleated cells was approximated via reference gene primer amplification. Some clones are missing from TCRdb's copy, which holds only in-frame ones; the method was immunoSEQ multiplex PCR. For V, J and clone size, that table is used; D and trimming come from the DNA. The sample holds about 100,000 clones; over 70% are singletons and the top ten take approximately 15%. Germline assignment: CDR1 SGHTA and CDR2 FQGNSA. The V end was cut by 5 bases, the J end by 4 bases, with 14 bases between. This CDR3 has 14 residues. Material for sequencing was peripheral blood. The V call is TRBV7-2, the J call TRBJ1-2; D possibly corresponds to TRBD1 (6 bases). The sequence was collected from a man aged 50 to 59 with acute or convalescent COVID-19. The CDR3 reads CASSRDTRSYGYTF. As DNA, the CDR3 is TGTGCCAGCAGCCGGGACACCCGATCCTATGGCTACACCTTC. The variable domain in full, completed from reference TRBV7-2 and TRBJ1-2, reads GAGVSQSPSNKVTEKGKDVELRCDPISGHTALYWYRQSLGQGLEFLIYFQGNSAPDKSGLPSDRFSAERTGGSVSTLTIQRTQQEDSAVYLCASSRDTRSYGYTFGSGTRLTVV.